The clone carrying this TCR beta chain was seen a handful of times. The data were taken from a study of human T cells and chemical hapten exposure. Whole-study context: Application of 0.01% DPC to the upper back was done by patch test, with a reading at 6 days.

Germline CDR1 reads SGHDT; CDR2 reads YYEEEE. Trimming stripped 1 base from V and 8 bases from J, with 12 bases between. This CDR3 contains 14 residues. As for time point: patch test 1, 2 weeks after DPC sensitization. Documented treatment: therapeutic diphenylcyclopropenone sensitization with weekly scalp DPC. TCRdb recomputed calls from the RACE reads with MiXCR, one row per CDR3 protein. The sample includes about 80,000 distinct CDR3 sequences, 10% seen only once; the top ten take approximately 1.4%. The chain joins TRBV5-6 to TRBJ1-4; D possibly corresponds to TRBD1 (6 bases). This TCR derives from a woman aged 50 to 65 with alopecia areata. Some clones in this sample may be carry-over from other donors' samples. This specimen consisted of whole blood, obtained in connection with sensitization to the hapten diphenylcyclopropenone (DPC). CDR3 nucleotides: TGTGCCAGCAGCTTGCGGGGGCTAGAGGAAAAACTGTTTTTT. Amino acids: CASSLRGLEEKLFF.